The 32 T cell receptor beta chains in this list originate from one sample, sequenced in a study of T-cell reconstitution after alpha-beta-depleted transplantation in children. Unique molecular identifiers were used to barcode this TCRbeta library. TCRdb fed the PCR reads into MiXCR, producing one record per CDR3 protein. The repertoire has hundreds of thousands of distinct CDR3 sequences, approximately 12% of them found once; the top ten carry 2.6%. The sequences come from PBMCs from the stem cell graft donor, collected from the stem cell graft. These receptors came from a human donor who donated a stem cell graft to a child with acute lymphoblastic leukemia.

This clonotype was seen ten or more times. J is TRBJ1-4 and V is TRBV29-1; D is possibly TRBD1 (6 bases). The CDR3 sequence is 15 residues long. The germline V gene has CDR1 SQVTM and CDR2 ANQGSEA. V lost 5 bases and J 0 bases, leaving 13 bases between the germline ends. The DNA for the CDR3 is TGCAGCGTTTCGCTCAGGGGATCAACTAATGAAAAACTGTTTTTT. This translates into CSVSLRGSTNEKLFF.

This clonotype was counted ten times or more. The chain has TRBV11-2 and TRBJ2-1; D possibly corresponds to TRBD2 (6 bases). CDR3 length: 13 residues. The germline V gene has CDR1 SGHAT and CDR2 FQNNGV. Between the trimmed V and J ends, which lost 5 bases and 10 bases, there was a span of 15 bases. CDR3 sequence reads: CASSVGGPREQFF. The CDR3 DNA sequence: TGTGCCAGCAGCGTCGGGGGACCCAGAGAGCAGTTCTTC.

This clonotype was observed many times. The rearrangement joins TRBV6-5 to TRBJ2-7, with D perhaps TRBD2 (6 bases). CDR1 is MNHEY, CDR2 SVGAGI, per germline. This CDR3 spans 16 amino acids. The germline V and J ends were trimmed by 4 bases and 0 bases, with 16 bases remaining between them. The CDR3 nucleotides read TGTGCCAGCAGTTCGCCGGGGGAACCAAGCTCCTACGAGCAGTACTTC. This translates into CASSSPGEPSSYEQYF.

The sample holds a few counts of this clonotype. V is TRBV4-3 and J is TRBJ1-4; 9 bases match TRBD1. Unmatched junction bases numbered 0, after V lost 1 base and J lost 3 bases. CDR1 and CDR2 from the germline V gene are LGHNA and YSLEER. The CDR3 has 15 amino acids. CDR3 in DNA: TGCGCCAGCAGCCAAGGGACAGGGGCTAATGAAAAACTGTTTTTT. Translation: CASSQGTGANEKLFF.

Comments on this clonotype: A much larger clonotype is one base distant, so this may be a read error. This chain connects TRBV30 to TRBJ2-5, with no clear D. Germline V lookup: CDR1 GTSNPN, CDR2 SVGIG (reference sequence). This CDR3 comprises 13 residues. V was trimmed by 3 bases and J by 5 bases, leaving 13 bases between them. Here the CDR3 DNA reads TGTGCCTGGAGATCTAGAGTGTTTGAGACCCAGTACTTC. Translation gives CAWRSRVFETQYF.

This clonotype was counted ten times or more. DNA for the CDR3: TGTGCCACCAGCGCAGGGGTTTACGCTGAAGCTTTCTTT. Translating gives CATSAGVYAEAFF. V is TRBV15 and J is TRBJ1-1; tentatively, D is TRBD1 (6 bases). Trimming cost V 5 bases and J 6 bases, with 13 bases left between them. The CDR3 spans 13 residues. Germline CDR1 is LNHNV and CDR2 is YYDKDF (reference sequence).

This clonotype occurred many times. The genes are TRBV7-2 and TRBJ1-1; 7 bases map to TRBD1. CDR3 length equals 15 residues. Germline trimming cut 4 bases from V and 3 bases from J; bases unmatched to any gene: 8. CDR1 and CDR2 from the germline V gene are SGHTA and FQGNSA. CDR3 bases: TGTGCCAGCAGCTGGGGGACAGTTCGAGACACTGAAGCTTTCTTT. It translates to CASSWGTVRDTEAFF.

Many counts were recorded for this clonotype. The CDR3 spells CASSFSSVSTDTQYF. For the CDR3, the DNA is TGCGCCAGCAGCTTCTCTTCAGTGAGCACAGATACGCAGTATTTT. This sequence joins TRBV5-1 and TRBJ2-3, with D unclear. In germline, CDR1 is SGHRS, CDR2 YFSETQ. This CDR3 contains 15 residues. V lost 2 bases, J lost 0 bases, and 10 bases lay in between.

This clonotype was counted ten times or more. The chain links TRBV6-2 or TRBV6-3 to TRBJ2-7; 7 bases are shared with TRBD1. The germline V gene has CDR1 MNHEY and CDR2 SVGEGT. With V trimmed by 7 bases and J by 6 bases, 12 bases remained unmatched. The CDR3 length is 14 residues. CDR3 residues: CASTSTRTGAEQYF. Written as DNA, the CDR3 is TGTGCCAGCACTTCTACCCGAACAGGGGCCGAGCAGTACTTC.

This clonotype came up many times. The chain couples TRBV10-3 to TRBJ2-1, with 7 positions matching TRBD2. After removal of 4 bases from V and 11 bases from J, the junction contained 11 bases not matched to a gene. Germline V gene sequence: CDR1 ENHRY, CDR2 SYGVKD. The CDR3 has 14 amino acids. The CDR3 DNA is TGTGCCATCAGTGCCTCTCCTTCAGCGGGAAAGCAGTTCTTC. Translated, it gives CAISASPSAGKQFF.

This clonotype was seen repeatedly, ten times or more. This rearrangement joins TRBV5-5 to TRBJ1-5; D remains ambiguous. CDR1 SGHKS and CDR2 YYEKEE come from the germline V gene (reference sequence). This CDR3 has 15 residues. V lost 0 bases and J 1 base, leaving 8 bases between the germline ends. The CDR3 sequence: CASSLGTGSNQPQHF. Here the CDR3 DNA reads TGTGCCAGCAGCTTGGGGACGGGAAGCAATCAGCCCCAGCATTTT.

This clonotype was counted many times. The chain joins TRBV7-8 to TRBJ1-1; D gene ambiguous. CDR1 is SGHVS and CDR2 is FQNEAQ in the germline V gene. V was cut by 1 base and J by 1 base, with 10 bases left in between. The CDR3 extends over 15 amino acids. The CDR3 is CASSLGVSRNTEAFF. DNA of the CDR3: TGTGCCAGCAGCTTAGGAGTGAGCAGGAACACTGAAGCTTTCTTT.

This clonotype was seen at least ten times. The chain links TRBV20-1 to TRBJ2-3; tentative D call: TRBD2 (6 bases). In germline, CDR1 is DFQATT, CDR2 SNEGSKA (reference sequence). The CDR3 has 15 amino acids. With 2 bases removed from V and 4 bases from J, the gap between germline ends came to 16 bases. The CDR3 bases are TGCAGTGCTAGACTGTTCGGCGGGATGGCAGATACGCAGTATTTT. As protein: CSARLFGGMADTQYF.

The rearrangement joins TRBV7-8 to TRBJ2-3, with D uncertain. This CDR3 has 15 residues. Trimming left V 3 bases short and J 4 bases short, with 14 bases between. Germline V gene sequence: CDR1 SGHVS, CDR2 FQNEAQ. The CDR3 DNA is TGTGCCAGCAGCTTGTCAGCGCATCTGTCAGATACGCAGTATTTT. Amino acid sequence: CASSLSAHLSDTQYF.

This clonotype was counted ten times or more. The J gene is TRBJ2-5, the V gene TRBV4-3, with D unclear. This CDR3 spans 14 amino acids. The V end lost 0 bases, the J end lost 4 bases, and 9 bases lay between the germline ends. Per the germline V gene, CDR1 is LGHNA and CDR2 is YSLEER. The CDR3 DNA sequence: TGCGCCAGCAGCCAAGAGGCGGCGGCAGAGACCCAGTACTTC. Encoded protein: CASSQEAAAETQYF.

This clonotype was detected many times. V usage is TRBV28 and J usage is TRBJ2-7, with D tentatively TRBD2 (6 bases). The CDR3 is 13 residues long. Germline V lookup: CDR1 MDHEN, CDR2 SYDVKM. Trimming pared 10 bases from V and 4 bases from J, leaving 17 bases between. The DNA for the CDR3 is TGTGCCATCGACGGAGGGGTTGGTTACGAGCAGTACTTC. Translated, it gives CAIDGGVGYEQYF.

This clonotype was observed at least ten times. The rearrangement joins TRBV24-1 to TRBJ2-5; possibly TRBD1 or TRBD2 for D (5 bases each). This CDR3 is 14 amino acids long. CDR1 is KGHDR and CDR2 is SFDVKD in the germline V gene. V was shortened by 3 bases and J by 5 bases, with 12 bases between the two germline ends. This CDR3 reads CATSDPGLGETQYF. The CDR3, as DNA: TGTGCCACCAGTGATCCGGGGCTAGGGGAGACCCAGTACTTC.

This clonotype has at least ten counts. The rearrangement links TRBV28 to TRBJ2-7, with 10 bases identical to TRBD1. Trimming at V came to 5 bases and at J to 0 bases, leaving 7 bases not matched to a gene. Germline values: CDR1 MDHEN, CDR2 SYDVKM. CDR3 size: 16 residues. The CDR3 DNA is TGTGCCAGCAGTCCATGGGGACAGGGGAACTCCTACGAGCAGTACTTC. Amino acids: CASSPWGQGNSYEQYF.

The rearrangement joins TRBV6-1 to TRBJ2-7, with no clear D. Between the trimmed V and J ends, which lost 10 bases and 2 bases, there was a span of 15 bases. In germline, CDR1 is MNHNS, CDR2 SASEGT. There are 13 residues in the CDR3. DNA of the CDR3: TGTGCCACCACTACCGGGCATCCCTACGAGCAGTACTTC. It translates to CATTTGHPYEQYF.

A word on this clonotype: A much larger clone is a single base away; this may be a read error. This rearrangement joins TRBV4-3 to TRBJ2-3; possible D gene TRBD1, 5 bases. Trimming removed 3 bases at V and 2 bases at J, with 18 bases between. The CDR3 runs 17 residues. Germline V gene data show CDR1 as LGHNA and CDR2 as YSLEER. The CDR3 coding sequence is TGCGCCAGCAGCCAGTTATACAGACAGAGAAACACAGATACGCAGTATTTT. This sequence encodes CASSQLYRQRNTDTQYF.

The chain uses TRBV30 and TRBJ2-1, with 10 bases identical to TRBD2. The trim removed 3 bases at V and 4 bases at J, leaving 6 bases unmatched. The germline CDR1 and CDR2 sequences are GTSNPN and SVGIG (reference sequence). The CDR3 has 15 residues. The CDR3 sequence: CAWSLSGGLYNEQFF. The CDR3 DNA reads TGTGCCTGGAGCCTTAGCGGGGGGCTTTACAATGAGCAGTTCTTC.

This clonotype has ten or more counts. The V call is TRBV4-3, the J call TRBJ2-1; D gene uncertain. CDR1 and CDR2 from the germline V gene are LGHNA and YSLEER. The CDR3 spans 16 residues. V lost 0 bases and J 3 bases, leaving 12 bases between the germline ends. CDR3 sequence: CASSQDRFGHYNEQFF. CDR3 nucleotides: TGCGCCAGCAGCCAAGATAGGTTTGGGCACTACAATGAGCAGTTCTTC.

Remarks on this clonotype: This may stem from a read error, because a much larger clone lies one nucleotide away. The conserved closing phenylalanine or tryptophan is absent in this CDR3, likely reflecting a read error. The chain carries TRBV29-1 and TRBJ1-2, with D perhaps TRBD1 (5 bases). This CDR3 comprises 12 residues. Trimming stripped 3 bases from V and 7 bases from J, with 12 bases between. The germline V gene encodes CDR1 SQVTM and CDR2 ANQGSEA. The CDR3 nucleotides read TGCAGCGTTGATGAGGGGTTTGCTGGCTACACCTCC. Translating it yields CSVDEGFAGYTS.

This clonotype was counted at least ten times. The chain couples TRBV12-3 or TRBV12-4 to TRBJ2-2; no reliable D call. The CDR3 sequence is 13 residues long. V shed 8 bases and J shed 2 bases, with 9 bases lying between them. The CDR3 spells CASFDPNTGELFF. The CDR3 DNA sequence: TGTGCCAGCTTCGACCCAAACACCGGGGAGCTGTTTTTT.

The CDR3 DNA follows: TGCAGTGCTAGAGATCTAGCGACCACGACAGATACGCAGTATTTT. As protein: CSARDLATTTDTQYF. The chain uses TRBV20-1 and TRBJ2-3, with a weak D call TRBD2 (6 bases). CDR3 length equals 15 residues. Trimming shortened V by 0 bases and J by 3 bases, and 13 bases separated the two germline ends. Germline CDR1 DFQATT, CDR2 SNEGSKA (reference sequence).

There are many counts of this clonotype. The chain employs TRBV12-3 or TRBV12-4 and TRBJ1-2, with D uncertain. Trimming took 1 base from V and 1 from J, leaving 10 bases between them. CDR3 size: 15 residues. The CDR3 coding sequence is TGTGCCAGCAGTTTAGGCACAGCAATTAACTATGGCTACACCTTC. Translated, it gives CASSLGTAINYGYTF.

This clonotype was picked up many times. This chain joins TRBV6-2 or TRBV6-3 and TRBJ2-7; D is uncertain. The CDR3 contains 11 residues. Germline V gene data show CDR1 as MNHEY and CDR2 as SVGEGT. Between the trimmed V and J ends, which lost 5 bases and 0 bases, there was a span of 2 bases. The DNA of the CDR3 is TGTGCCAGCAGTATCTCCTACGAGCAGTACTTC. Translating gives CASSISYEQYF.

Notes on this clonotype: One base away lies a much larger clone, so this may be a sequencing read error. The CDR3 protein is CASSAGGPGNDQFF. The CDR3 DNA sequence: TGTGCCAGCAGTGCGGGAGGGCCGGGCAATGACCAGTTCTTC. This chain joins TRBV27 and TRBJ2-1; 9 bases align to TRBD2. CDR3 length: 14 residues. Germline CDR1 reads MNHEY; CDR2 reads SMNVEV (reference sequence).

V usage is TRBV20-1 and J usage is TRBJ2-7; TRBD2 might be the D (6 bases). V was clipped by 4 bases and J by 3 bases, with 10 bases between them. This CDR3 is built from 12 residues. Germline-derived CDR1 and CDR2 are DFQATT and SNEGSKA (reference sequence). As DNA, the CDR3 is TGCAGTGCTACCGGGACTTACTACGAGCAGTACTTC. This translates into CSATGTYYEQYF.

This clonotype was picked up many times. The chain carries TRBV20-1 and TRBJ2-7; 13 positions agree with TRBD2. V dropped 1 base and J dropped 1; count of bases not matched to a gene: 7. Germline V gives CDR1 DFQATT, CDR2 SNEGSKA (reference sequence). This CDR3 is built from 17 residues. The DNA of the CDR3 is TGCAGTGCTAGAGTAACTAGCGGGGGGGTCCGATCCTACGAGCAGTACTTC. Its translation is CSARVTSGGVRSYEQYF.

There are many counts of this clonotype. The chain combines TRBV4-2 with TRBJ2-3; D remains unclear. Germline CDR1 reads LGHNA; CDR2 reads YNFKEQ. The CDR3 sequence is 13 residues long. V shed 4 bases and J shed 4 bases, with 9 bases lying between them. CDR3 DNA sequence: TGTGCCAGCAGCCCTTCAAGGGCAGATACGCAGTATTTT. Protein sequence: CASSPSRADTQYF.

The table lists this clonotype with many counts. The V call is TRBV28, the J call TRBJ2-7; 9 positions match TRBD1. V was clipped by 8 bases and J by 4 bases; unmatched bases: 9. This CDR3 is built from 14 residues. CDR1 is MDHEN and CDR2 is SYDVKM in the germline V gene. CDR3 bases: TGTGCCAGCGGCTGGGACAGGGAAGAATACGAGCAGTACTTC. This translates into CASGWDREEYEQYF.